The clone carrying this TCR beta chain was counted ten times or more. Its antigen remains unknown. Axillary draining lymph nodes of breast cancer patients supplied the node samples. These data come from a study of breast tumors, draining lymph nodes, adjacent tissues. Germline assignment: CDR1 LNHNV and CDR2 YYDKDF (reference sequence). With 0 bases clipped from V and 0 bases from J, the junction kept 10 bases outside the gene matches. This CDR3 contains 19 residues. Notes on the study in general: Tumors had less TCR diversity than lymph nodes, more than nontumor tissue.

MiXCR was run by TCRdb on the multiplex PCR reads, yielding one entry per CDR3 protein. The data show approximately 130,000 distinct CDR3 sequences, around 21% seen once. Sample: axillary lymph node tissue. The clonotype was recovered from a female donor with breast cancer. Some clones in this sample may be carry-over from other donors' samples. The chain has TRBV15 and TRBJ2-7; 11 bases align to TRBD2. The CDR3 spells CATSRDSGRALWGSYEQYF. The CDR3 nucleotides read TGTGCCACCAGCAGAGATAGCGGGAGGGCCTTGTGGGGCTCCTACGAGCAGTACTTC.